The T cell receptor beta chain described here comes from a study of OX40 agonist ivuxolimab in advanced cancers. As for the study in general: Each dose-escalation patient presented with hepatocellular carcinoma, melanoma, renal cell or head and neck cancer. Among those enrolled, mean age was 60 years (range roughly 23 to 85) and less than 90% were male. Notes on the study in general: The antigen specificity of the peripheral T cells (those that were expanded) was not determined. CD8+ T cells averaged more expanded clones than CD4+.

About this clone itself: Its antigen is undetermined.

Assay used: immunoSEQ multiplex PCR; TCRdb lists only in-frame clones, some missing. The data show about 50,000 clones, about 81% seen once. After removal of 7 bases from V and 4 bases from J, the junction contained 4 bases not matched to a gene. Germline-derived CDR1 and CDR2 are LNHDA and SQIVND (reference sequence). The length of the CDR3 is 13 residues. The chain uses TRBV19 and TRBJ1-5, with 7 bases identical to TRBD1. Specimen: CD4+ or CD8+ T cells sorted from blood, collected in a trial of the OX40 agonist ivuxolimab. The sequence was obtained from an adult with an advanced solid tumor such as melanoma, head and neck, liver or kidney cancer. The CDR3 region has the DNA TGTGCCAGTAATGACAGGGTTAATCAGCCCCAGCATTTT. Protein product: CASNDRVNQPQHF. Filled out from reference TRBV19 and TRBJ1-5, the complete variable domain reads DGGITQSPKYLFRKEGQNVTLSCEQNLNHDAMYWYRQDPGQGLRLIYYSQIVNDFQKGDIAEGYSVSREKKESFPLTVTSAQKNPTAFYLCASNDRVNQPQHFGDGTRLSIL.